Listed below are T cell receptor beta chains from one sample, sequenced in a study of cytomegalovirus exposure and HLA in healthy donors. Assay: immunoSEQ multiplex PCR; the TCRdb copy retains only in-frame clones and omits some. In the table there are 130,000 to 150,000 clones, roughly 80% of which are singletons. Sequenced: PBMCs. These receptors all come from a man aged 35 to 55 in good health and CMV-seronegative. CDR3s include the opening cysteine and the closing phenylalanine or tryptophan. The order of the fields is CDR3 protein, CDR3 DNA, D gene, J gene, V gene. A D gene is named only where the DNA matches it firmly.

CASFDGFYGYTF | TGTGCCAGCTTCGACGGGTTCTATGGCTACACCTTC | - | TRBJ1-2 | TRBV5-8
CSARGLAGYDTQYF | TGCAGCGCAAGGGGACTAGCGGGGTATGATACGCAGTATTTT | TRBD2 | TRBJ2-3 | TRBV29-1
CASSLYKQGTSGNQETQYF | TGCGCCAGCAGCTTATACAAGCAGGGGACTAGCGGGAACCAAGAGACCCAGTACTTC | TRBD2 | TRBJ2-5 | TRBV4-1
CASSQEGVSGYTF | TGCGCCAGCAGCCAAGAAGGGGTCTCGGGCTACACCTTC | - | TRBJ1-2 | TRBV4-3
CASSVAGGRANYGYTF | TGTGCCAGCAGCGTAGCTGGAGGTCGAGCTAACTATGGCTACACCTTC | - | TRBJ1-2 | TRBV9
CASSLVGGNNQPQHF | TGTGCCAGCAGCTTAGTCGGGGGGAACAATCAGCCCCAGCATTTT | - | TRBJ1-5 | TRBV7-2
CASSLPGVSGNTIYF | TGCGCCAGCAGTCTCCCCGGGGTCTCTGGAAACACCATATATTTT | - | TRBJ1-3 | TRBV23-1
CASSQSGGRNEKLFF | TGCGCCAGCAGCCAGAGTGGGGGGAGAAATGAAAAACTGTTTTTT | - | TRBJ1-4 | TRBV4-1
CASSLLAQSDTQYF | TGTGCCAGCAGCTTACTAGCCCAGTCCGATACGCAGTATTTT | - | TRBJ2-3 | TRBV5-5
CASSLPRGGSGANVLTF | TGTGCCAGCAGCCTTCCGCGGGGAGGGTCCGGGGCCAACGTCCTGACTTTC | TRBD2 | TRBJ2-6 | TRBV9
CASSLLDTQYF | TGTGCCAGCAGCCTTCTAGATACGCAGTATTTT | - | TRBJ2-3 | TRBV7-2
CASSFGGRPAGYTF | TGTGCCAGCAGCTTCGGGGGACGGCCAGCGGGCTACACCTTC | - | TRBJ1-2 | TRBV7-9
CASSYSGGPEAFF | TGTGCCAGCAGTTACTCAGGGGGCCCTGAAGCTTTCTTT | TRBD1 | TRBJ1-1 | TRBV6-6
CASRTGLATVFDEQYF | TGCGCCAGCAGGACGGGACTAGCGACGGTTTTCGACGAGCAGTACTTC | TRBD2 | TRBJ2-7 | TRBV5-1
CASSLARGDYEQYF | TGTGCCAGCAGCTTAGCCCGGGGGGACTACGAGCAGTACTTC | TRBD2 | TRBJ2-7 | TRBV7-6
CASSQGGTGNEKLFF | TGTGCCAGCAGCCAGGGCGGGACAGGGAATGAAAAACTGTTTTTT | TRBD1 | TRBJ1-4 | TRBV7-2
CAWRYAAGNTGELFF | TGTGCCTGGAGATATGCAGCGGGGAACACCGGGGAGCTGTTTTTT | - | TRBJ2-2 | TRBV30